This T cell receptor (beta chain) was recorded in a study of T cells expressing NK-cell markers. Study as a whole: Investigators obtained TCR beta repertoires from sorted CD3+CD56+NKG2C+, CD3+CD56+NKG2C- and CD3+CD56-NKG2C+ T cells. There were seven HCMV-seropositive donors and one seronegative donor among the eight sequenced. General study points: Over 5 donors had dominant NKG2C+ clonotypes that comprised about 1.0-7.0% of their CD8+ T cells.

Per the germline V gene, CDR1 is MGHRA and CDR2 is YSYEKL. The CDR3 length is 15 residues. As for this clonotype: Its matching antigen is unknown.

5'RACE template switching with UMIs produced the TCR beta cDNA. Using the 5' RACE reads, TCRdb records one entry per CDR3 protein without DNA. This sample's table reports about 460,000 distinct CDR3 sequences. The chain links TRBV4-1 to TRBJ1-4; with no DNA, the TCRdb D assignment of TRBD1 cannot be verified. Sequenced: blood T cells: a sorted CD56 or NKG2C T cell subset, CD4+ or CD8+ T cells, or bulk PBMC T cells (not recorded which). The origin of this receptor is a woman between 50 and 59 years old in good health. The CDR3 loop reads CASSQGTGVVEKLFF.